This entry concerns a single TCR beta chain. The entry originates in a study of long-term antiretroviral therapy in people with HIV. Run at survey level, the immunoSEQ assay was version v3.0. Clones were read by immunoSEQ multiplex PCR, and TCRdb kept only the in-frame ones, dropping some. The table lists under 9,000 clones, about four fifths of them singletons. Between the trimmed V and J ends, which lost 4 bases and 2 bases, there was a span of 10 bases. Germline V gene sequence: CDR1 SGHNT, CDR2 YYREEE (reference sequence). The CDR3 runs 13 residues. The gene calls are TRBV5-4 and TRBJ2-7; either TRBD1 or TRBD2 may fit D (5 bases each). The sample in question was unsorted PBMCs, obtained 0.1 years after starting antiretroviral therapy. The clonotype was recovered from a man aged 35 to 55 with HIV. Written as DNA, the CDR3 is TGTGCCAGCAGCGTCGGGACGGCCTACGAGCAGTACTTC. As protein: CASSVGTAYEQYF. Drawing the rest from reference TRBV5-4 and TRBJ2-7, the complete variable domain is ETGVTQSPTHLIKTRGQQVTLRCSSQSGHNTVSWYQQALGQGPQFIFQYYREEENGRGNFPPRFSGLQFPNYSSELNVNALELDDSALYLCASSVGTAYEQYFGPGTRLTVT.